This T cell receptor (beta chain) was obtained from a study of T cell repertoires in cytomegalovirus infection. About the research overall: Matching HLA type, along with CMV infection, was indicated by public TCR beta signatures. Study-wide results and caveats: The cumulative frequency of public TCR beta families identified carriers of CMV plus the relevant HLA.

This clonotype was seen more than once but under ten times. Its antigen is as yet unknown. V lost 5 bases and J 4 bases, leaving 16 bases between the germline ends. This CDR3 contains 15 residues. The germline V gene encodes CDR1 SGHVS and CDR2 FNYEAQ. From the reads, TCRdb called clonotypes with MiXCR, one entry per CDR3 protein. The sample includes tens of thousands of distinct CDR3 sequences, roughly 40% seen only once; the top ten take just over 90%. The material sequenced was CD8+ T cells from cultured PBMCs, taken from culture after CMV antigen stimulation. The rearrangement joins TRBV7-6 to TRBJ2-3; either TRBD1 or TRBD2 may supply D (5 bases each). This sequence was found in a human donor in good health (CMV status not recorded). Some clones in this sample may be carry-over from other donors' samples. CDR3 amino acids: CASSAARDGSDTQYF. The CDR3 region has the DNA TGTGCCAGCAGCGCAGCCAGGGACGGCTCAGATACGCAGTATTTT. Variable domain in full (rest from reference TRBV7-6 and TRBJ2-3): GAGVSQSPRYKVTKRGQDVALRCDPISGHVSLYWYRQALGQGPEFLTYFNYEAQQDKSGLPNDRFSAERPEGSISTLTIQRTEQRDSAMYRCASSAARDGSDTQYFGPGTRLTVL.